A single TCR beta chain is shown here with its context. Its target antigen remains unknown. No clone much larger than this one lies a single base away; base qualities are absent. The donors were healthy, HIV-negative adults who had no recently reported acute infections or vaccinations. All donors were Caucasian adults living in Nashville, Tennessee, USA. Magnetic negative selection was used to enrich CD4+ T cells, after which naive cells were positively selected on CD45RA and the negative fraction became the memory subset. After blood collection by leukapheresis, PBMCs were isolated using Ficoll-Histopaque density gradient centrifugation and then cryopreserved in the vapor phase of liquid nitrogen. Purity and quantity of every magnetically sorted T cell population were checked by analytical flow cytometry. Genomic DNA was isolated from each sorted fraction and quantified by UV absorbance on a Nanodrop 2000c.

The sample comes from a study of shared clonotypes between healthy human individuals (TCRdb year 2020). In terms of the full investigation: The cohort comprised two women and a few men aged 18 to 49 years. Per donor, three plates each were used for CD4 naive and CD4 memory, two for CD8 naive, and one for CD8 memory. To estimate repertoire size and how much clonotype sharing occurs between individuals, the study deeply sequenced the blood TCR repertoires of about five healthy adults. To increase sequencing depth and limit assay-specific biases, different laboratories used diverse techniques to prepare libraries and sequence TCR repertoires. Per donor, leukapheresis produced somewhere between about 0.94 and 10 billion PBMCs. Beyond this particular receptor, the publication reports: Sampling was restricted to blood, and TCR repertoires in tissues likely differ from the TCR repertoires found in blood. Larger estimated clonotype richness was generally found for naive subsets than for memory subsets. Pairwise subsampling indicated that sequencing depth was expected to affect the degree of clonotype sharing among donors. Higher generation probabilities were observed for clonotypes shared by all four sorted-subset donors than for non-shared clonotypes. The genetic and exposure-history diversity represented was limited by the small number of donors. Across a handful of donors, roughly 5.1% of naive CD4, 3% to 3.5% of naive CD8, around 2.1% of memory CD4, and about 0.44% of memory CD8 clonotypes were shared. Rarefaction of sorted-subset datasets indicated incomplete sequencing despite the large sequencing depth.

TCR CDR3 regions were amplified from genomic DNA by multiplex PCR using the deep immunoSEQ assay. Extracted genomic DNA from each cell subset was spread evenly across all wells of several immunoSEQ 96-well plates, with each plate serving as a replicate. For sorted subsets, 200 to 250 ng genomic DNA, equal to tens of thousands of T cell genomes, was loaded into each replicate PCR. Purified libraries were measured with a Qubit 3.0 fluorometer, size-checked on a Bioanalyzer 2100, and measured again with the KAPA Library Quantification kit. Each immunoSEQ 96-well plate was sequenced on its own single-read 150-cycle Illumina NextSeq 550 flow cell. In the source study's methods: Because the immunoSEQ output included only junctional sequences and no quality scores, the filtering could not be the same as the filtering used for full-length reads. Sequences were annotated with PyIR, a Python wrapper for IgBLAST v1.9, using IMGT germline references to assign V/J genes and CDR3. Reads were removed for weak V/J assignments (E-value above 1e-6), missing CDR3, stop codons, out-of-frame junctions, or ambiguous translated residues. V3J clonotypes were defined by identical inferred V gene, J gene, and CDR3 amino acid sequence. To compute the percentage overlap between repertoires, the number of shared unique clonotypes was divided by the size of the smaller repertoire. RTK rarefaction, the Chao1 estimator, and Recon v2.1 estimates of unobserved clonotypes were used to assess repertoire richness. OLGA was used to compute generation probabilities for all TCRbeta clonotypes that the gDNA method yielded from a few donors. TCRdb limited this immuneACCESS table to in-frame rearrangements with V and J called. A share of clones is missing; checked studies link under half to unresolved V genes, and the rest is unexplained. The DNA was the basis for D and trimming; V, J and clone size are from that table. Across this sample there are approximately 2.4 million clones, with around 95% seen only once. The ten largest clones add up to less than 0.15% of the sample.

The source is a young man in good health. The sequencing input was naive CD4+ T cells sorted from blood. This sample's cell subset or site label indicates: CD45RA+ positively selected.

The CDR3 reads CASSEWGGKNSPLHF. The nucleotide sequence is given as TGTGCCAGCAGTGAATGGGGCGGGAAGAATTCACCCCTCCACTTT. This sequence uses TRBV25-1 and TRBJ1-6; tentative D gene TRBD1, with 5 bases matching. From its cysteine to its phenylalanine, the CDR3 spans 15 amino acids. Solely the CDR3 DNA is kept, with 45 bases framed from the first base. V sheds 1 base and J sheds 7 bases, leaving 11 bases between their ends. In the germline V gene, CDR1 corresponds to MGHDK and CDR2 to SYGVNS.